This TCR beta chain was documented in a study of control samples from healthy donors and cancer patients. This CDR3 comprises 13 residues. Germline CDR1 is SGHNT and CDR2 is YYREEE (reference sequence). V was shortened by 2 bases and J by 1 base, with 6 bases between the two germline ends. Sequencing was performed with immunoSEQ multiplex PCR; in TCRdb, only in-frame clones are kept and a portion is missing. The data contain just over 30,000 clones, roughly 94% of them singletons. This clonotype originated in a man between 60 and 75 years old in good health. V is TRBV5-4 and J is TRBJ1-1; no reliable D call. What was sequenced was blood. This CDR3 is CASSLSTNTEAFF. The CDR3 DNA is TGTGCCAGCAGCTTATCAACGAACACTGAAGCTTTCTTT.